What follows are 23 T cell receptor beta chains derived from one specimen sequenced in a study of T cell responses to AZD1222 COVID-19 vaccine. Method: immunoSEQ multiplex PCR; TCRdb's copy keeps in-frame clones and lacks some. The profile shows 200,000 or so clones, 75% to 90% of them singletons. Sequencing used peripheral blood, obtained on day 0 of AZD1222 vaccination. The receptors come from an adult in good health.

The chain employs TRBV6-5 and TRBJ1-2; D possibly corresponds to TRBD1 (6 bases). This CDR3 has 13 amino acids. V was trimmed by 5 bases and J by 2 bases, leaving 9 bases between them. Germline V CDR1 and CDR2: MNHEY, SVGAGI. The CDR3 DNA reads as TGTGCCAGCAGTCCCGGGACAAACTATGGCTACACCTTC. Translated: CASSPGTNYGYTF.

J is TRBJ2-7 and V is TRBV10-3, with 15 nucleotides matching TRBD2. Germline CDR1 ENHRY, CDR2 SYGVKD. The CDR3 sequence is 18 residues long. V trimming: 10 bases; J trimming: 0 bases; junction bases outside the gene matches: 13. CDR3 residues: CATYPGLAGGGSSYEQYF. CDR3 sequence (DNA): TGTGCCACCTATCCGGGACTAGCGGGAGGCGGAAGCTCCTACGAGCAGTACTTC.

V gene TRBV19 combines with J gene TRBJ1-2; TRBD1 aligns across 7 bases. The CDR3 runs 14 residues. Per germline, CDR1 LNHDA and CDR2 SQIVND (reference sequence). The trim removed 5 bases at V and 2 bases at J, leaving 5 bases unmatched. The DNA for the CDR3 is TGTGCCAGTAGTTTCCCGGGACAGAACTATGGCTACACCTTC. It specifies CASSFPGQNYGYTF.

The V and J genes are TRBV7-2 and TRBJ1-6, with D perhaps matching TRBD1 (5 bases). CDR1 is SGHTA and CDR2 is FQGNSA in the germline V gene. The CDR3 length is 14 residues. Trimming took off 4 bases at V and 10 bases at J, with 14 bases between the two ends. The CDR3 DNA follows: TGTGCCAGCAGCTCTCCAGGGACCGAATCACCCCTCCACTTT. Its protein is CASSSPGTESPLHF.

On this clone: The sample holds other DNA sequences that translate to the same CDR3. The V and J genes are TRBV12-3 or TRBV12-4 and TRBJ1-2, with D uncertain. V gave up 6 bases and J gave up 4 bases, with 9 bases separating them. This CDR3 has 12 amino acids. The CDR3 reads CASSLESYGYTF. The CDR3 DNA is TGTGCCAGCAGCTTGGAATCCTATGGCTACACCTTC.

The chain links TRBV6-6 to TRBJ1-2; D remains unclear. Germline CDR1 and CDR2: MNHNY and SVGAGI (reference sequence). There are 14 residues in the CDR3. Trimming took 3 bases from V and 4 from J, leaving 12 bases between them. The CDR3 loop is CASSYRGRVYGYTF. DNA for the CDR3: TGTGCCAGCAGTTATAGAGGCAGAGTCTATGGCTACACCTTC.

The V and J genes are TRBV25-1 and TRBJ1-4; D unclear. Germline V gene lookup returns CDR1 MGHDK and CDR2 SYGVNS. V lost 3 bases and J lost 10, with 18 bases in between. The CDR3 covers 15 residues. CDR3 coding DNA: TGTGCCAGCAGTGACCCTGGAGGCGGGCAAGGAAAACTGTTTTTT. It codes for CASSDPGGGQGKLFF.

This chain uses TRBV2 with TRBJ2-1, with TRBD2 matching over 9 bases. V shed 7 bases and J 9 bases; nucleotides not matched to a gene: 10. Germline V gene data show CDR1 as SNHLY and CDR2 as FYNNEI. The CDR3 has 14 residues. Written as DNA, the CDR3 is TGTGCCAGCAAGTTGCTAGCGGGGTACGGTGAGCAGTTCTTC. This gives the protein CASKLLAGYGEQFF.

CDR3 sequence reads: CASSVVAATDTQYF. The CDR3 DNA sequence: TGTGCCAGCAGTGTCGTAGCCGCCACAGATACGCAGTATTTT. This chain links TRBV2 with TRBJ2-3; D is undetermined. Germline V gene data show CDR1 as SNHLY and CDR2 as FYNNEI. V was clipped by 4 bases and J by 2 bases, with 10 bases between them. This CDR3 spans 14 amino acids.

The rearrangement joins TRBV21-1 to TRBJ2-4. TRBV21-1 is a pseudogene locus. The CDR3 extends over 13 amino acids. The CDR3 loop is CASSKGPTPVQYF. DNA for the CDR3: TGTGCCAGCAGCAAGGGACCGACGCCCGTTCAGTACTTC.

This clone has a single count. The rearrangement uses TRBV11-2 and TRBJ1-4, with 11 bases that match TRBD1. Looked up from germline, CDR1 is SGHAT and CDR2 is FQNNGV. The length of the CDR3 is 16 residues. V was clipped by 5 bases and J by 7 bases; unmatched bases: 9. Here the CDR3 reads CASSAYRDRGVEKLFF. CDR3 nucleotide sequence: TGTGCCAGCAGCGCGTACCGGGACAGGGGGGTTGAAAAACTGTTTTTT. The full variable domain, its missing parts supplied by reference TRBV11-2 and TRBJ1-4, is EAGVAQSPRYKIIEKRQSVAFWCNPISGHATLYWYQQILGQGPKLLIQFQNNGVVDDSQLPKDRFSAERLKGVDSTLKIQPAKLEDSAVYLCASSAYRDRGVEKLFFGSGTQLSVL.

The chain carries TRBV2 and TRBJ2-1; TRBD2 agrees at 9 bases. The CDR3 has 13 residues. Trimming removed 0 bases from V and 14 bases from J; junction bases left unmatched: 5. Germline lookup yields CDR1 SNHLY and CDR2 FYNNEI. CDR3 loop: CASSEAGQREEFF. The DNA of the CDR3 is TGTGCCAGCAGTGAAGCTGGGCAGCGGGAGGAGTTCTTC.

The chain couples TRBV18 to TRBJ1-1; no clear D. This CDR3 has 14 amino acids. CDR1 KGHSH and CDR2 LQKENI come from the germline V gene. The V end lost 2 bases, the J end lost 1 base, and 8 bases lay between the germline ends. As DNA, the CDR3 is TGTGCCAGCTCACCAGGGGAGGGGAACACTGAAGCTTTCTTT. This encodes CASSPGEGNTEAFF.

V is TRBV4-1 and J is TRBJ2-2, with D possibly being TRBD2 (5 bases). CDR3 size: 17 residues. Trimming pared 2 bases from V and 1 base from J, leaving 14 bases between. CDR1 is MGHRA, CDR2 YSYEKL, per germline. This CDR3 is CASSQTVIGVNTGELFF. The CDR3 nucleotides are TGCGCCAGCAGCCAAACCGTAATCGGGGTGAACACCGGGGAGCTGTTTTTT.

The V call is TRBV19, the J call TRBJ1-6, with TRBD1 as a possible D gene (6 bases). Per the germline V gene, CDR1 is LNHDA and CDR2 is SQIVND (reference sequence). V dropped 8 bases and J dropped 7 bases, with 18 bases sitting between them. The CDR3 is 15 amino acids. The CDR3 here is CASRSLGGWNSPLHF. DNA for the CDR3: TGTGCCAGTCGGTCGCTAGGGGGATGGAATTCACCCCTCCACTTT.

The J gene is TRBJ2-5, the V gene TRBV5-1, with D perhaps TRBD1 or TRBD2 (5 bases each). The germline V gene encodes CDR1 SGHRS and CDR2 YFSETQ. The ends were cut back, 4 bases at V and 2 bases at J, with 9 bases in the middle. CDR3 size: 13 residues. The CDR3 is CASSPGPQETQYF. In DNA, the CDR3 is TGCGCCAGCAGCCCGGGACCACAAGAGACCCAGTACTTC. Together with reference TRBV5-1 and TRBJ2-5, the CDR3 gives the full variable domain: KAGVTQTPRYLIKTRGQQVTLSCSPISGHRSVSWYQQTPGQGLQFLFEYFSETQRNKGNFPGRFSGRQFSNSRSEMNVSTLELGDSALYLCASSPGPQETQYFGPGTRLLVL.

The gene calls are TRBV29-1 and TRBJ2-7; D unclear. CDR3 length equals 11 residues. Germline V gene data show CDR1 as SQVTM and CDR2 as ANQGSEA. The CDR3 DNA is TGCAGTGGCGTACTTAACTACGAGCAGTACTTC. It specifies CSGVLNYEQYF.

J is TRBJ1-4 and V is TRBV19; D perhaps matches TRBD1 (5 bases). Trimming removed 3 bases from V and 7 bases from J, with 15 bases in between. This CDR3 is 15 amino acids long. CDR1 LNHDA and CDR2 SQIVND come from the germline V gene (reference sequence). The CDR3 loop reads CASSILGRGTEKLFF. The CDR3 nucleotides are TGTGCCAGTAGTATCTTGGGACGTGGAACTGAAAAACTGTTTTTT. The full variable domain, with the rest looked up from reference TRBV19 and TRBJ1-4, is DGGITQSPKYLFRKEGQNVTLSCEQNLNHDAMYWYRQDPGQGLRLIYYSQIVNDFQKGDIAEGYSVSREKKESFPLTVTSAQKNPTAFYLCASSILGRGTEKLFFGSGTQLSVL.

This chain uses TRBV11-1 with TRBJ2-1; the match to TRBD1 covers 7 bases. The CDR3 covers 16 residues. Germline CDR1 SGHAT, CDR2 FQDESV (reference sequence). The junction had 17 bases not matched to a gene; V was cut back by 3 bases and J by 12 bases. CDR3 sequence: CASSFTLGQRPQLQFF. CDR3 in DNA: TGTGCCAGCAGCTTTACGTTGGGACAGCGCCCCCAACTGCAGTTCTTC.

This chain uses TRBV14 with TRBJ2-3; D unresolved. This CDR3 spans 13 amino acids. Germline V lookup: CDR1 SGHDN, CDR2 FVKESK. V lost 3 bases to trimming and J lost 6 bases, with 10 bases between them. The CDR3 DNA reads TGTGCCAGCAGCCAGTTTAGTCCGGATACGCAGTATTTT. This sequence encodes CASSQFSPDTQYF.

For the CDR3, the DNA is TGCGCCAGCAGCCACCGACAGGGGAACACTGAAGCTTTCTTT. Translating it yields CASSHRQGNTEAFF. The gene calls are TRBV5-1 and TRBJ1-1, with 7 bases identical to TRBD1. There are 14 residues in the CDR3. In germline, CDR1 is SGHRS, CDR2 YFSETQ. J gave up 1 base and V 4 bases, and 4 bases lay outside the gene matches.

This sequence joins TRBV11-3 and TRBJ1-3; D gene uncertain. This CDR3 is built from 16 residues. Trimming removed 0 bases from V and 0 bases from J, with 9 bases in between. Germline V gives CDR1 SGHNT, CDR2 YENEEA. CDR3 bases: TGTGCCAGCAGCTTAGACGGGTCCCGCTCTGGAAACACCATATATTTT. Translation: CASSLDGSRSGNTIYF.

In this sample, this clone turned up once. The chain combines TRBV7-2 with TRBJ1-3; D uncertain. Germline CDR1 and CDR2: SGHTA and FQGNSA. This CDR3 spans 14 amino acids. V was pared by 0 bases and J by 7 bases, with 10 bases between. In DNA, the CDR3 is TGTGCCAGCAGCTTAGCGCACGGACCGAACACCATATATTTT. Protein sequence: CASSLAHGPNTIYF.